The following is a T cell receptor beta chain sequence with its context. This sample is part of a study of T cell responses to AZD1222 COVID-19 vaccine. Data came from immunoSEQ multiplex PCR; TCRdb stores just in-frame clones and leaves some out. This sample yields approximately 130,000 clones, of which roughly 85% are seen a single time; approximately 8% belongs to the top ten. J lost 1 base, V lost 7 bases, and 14 bases had no gene match. CDR3 length: 16 residues. Germline CDR1 reads SGHTS; CDR2 reads YDEGEE. This sequence was found in an adult who received the MenACWY meningococcal vaccine as a control. The input for sequencing was peripheral blood, taken 28 days after the second dose of the MenACWY control vaccine. The chain carries TRBV5-8 and TRBJ2-7, with 7 bases aligning to TRBD1. This chain's CDR3 is CASVLLRGQRSYEQYF. The DNA for the CDR3 is TGTGCCAGCGTCCTTCTTAGGGGACAGAGGTCCTACGAGCAGTACTTC.